This T cell receptor (beta chain) was sequenced for a study of T cell clonotyping in hematopoietic cell transplantation. General study results and limits: After transplant, recipient diversity fell while pathologically expanded clonotypes grew through day 180.

Remarks on this clone: What it binds is not known.

From germline, CDR1 is MDHEN and CDR2 SYDVKM. V was clipped by 5 bases and J by 0 bases, with 10 bases between them. The CDR3 length is 14 residues. Sequenced by immunoSEQ multiplex PCR; TCRdb stores in-frame clones only, minus some. Of around 16,000 clones listed, about 61% are singletons. This chain links TRBV28 with TRBJ1-2; no clear D. Sequenced material: PBMCs, taken 30 days after allogeneic stem cell transplant. The TCR comes from a male patient between 45 and 59 years old who had an allogeneic stem cell transplant from an unrelated donor, so T cells may come from the graft donor. Some clones in this sample may be carry-over from other donors' samples. The CDR3 sequence: CASSRQPTNYGYTF. In nucleotides, the CDR3 is TGTGCCAGCAGTCGGCAGCCCACTAACTATGGCTACACCTTC.